The 5 T cell receptor beta chains in this list originate from one sample, sequenced in a study of patients and donors after allogeneic stem cell transplantation. TCRdb re-analysed the RT-PCR reads in MiXCR, keeping a single row per CDR3 protein. This sample has about 210,000 distinct CDR3 sequences, with 38% found just once. The sample taken for sequencing was blood, either unsorted or a sorted T cell fraction (not recorded which). The receptors derive from a human donor who was either an allogeneic HSCT recipient or a stem cell or donor lymphocyte infusion donor (not recorded which). It is not recorded whose cells these are; they may come from a transplant donor.

There are a few counts of this clonotype. The V call is TRBV5-6, the J call TRBJ1-3; TRBD1 is a possible D gene (6 bases). The CDR3 consists of 14 residues. V lost 2 bases, J lost 2 bases, and 8 bases lay in between. Germline CDR1 and CDR2: SGHDT and YYEEEE. CDR3 sequence reads: CASSFRGPGNTIYF. CDR3 coding DNA: TGTGCCAGCAGCTTCCGGGGGCCTGGAAACACCATATATTTT.

This clonotype was seen a handful of times. This chain joins TRBV12-3 or TRBV12-4 and TRBJ1-4, with D unresolved. The CDR3 is made up of 14 amino acids. Trimming took 6 bases from V and 7 from J, leaving 15 bases between them. The CDR3 DNA follows: TGTGCCAGCAGCCTTTCCAGCGGCGGTGAAAAACTGTTTTTT. Translated, it gives CASSLSSGGEKLFF.

The V gene is TRBV5-1, the J gene TRBJ2-7, with D possibly TRBD2 on 5 matching bases. V was pared by 4 bases and J by 1 base, with 12 bases between. CDR1 is SGHRS, CDR2 YFSETQ, per germline. The CDR3 spans 14 residues. The CDR3 coding sequence is TGCGCCAGCAGCCCCCTGCGAGGGTCCTACGAGCAGTACTTC. It translates to CASSPLRGSYEQYF.

This rearrangement joins TRBV7-9 to TRBJ2-1; 7 bases match TRBD1. This CDR3 is 14 amino acids long. CDR1 and CDR2 from the germline V gene are SEHNR and FQNEAQ (reference sequence). V shed 10 bases, J shed 5 bases, and the junction held 11 bases outside the gene matches. In DNA, the CDR3 is TGTGCCACCGCGACAGGGTTTGGCGACAATGAGCAGTTCTTC. Translating gives CATATGFGDNEQFF.

The chain is built from TRBV6-5 and TRBJ1-2, with TRBD1 matching 8 bases. From germline, CDR1 is MNHEY and CDR2 SVGAGI. Trimming took 6 bases from V and 7 from J; bases not matched to a gene: 10. The CDR3 totals 14 residues. CDR3 region: CASRRSGGAGGYTF. The CDR3 nucleotides are TGTGCCAGCAGGCGATCAGGGGGCGCGGGTGGCTACACCTTC.